This section outlines one T cell receptor beta chain sequence together with its context. The data originate from a study of CD8 T cells in Susac syndrome. Germline CDR1 reads SGHNT; CDR2 reads YYREEE (reference sequence). V shed 4 bases, J shed 8 bases, and the junction held 15 bases outside the gene matches. This CDR3 is built from 17 residues. An input of 0.5 to 1 ug of RNA was subjected to reverse transcription using random hexamers. TCRdb itself ran the immunoSEQ multiplex PCR reads through MiXCR, one entry per CDR3 protein. The table lists some 450,000 distinct CDR3 sequences, 85% to 90% of them singletons. Relapsing-remitting disease, either stable or active, was present in the multiple sclerosis controls, who were treatment-naive patients.

V usage is TRBV5-4 and J usage is TRBJ1-4, with 9 bases matching TRBD1. The sequence came from a human donor with multiple sclerosis. Sequenced: CD8+ T cells from PBMCs. CDR3 nucleotide sequence: TGTGCCAGCAGCCGGGTCCCGGGACAGGGATTAGCCGAAAAACTGTTTTTT. Residues: CASSRVPGQGLAEKLFF.